This TCR beta chain was identified in a study of T cell changes during pregnancy in multiple sclerosis. Trimming removed 5 bases from V and 2 bases from J; junction bases left unmatched: 6. The CDR3 is made up of 15 amino acids. The germline CDR1 and CDR2 sequences are SNHLY and FYNNEI. Libraries were prepared by immunoSEQ multiplex PCR; TCRdb keeps only in-frame clonotypes and omits some of them. The table records around 88,000 clones, about 91% of them present only once. The material was peripheral blood, obtained after pregnancy. This receptor was taken from a female donor in good health, enrolled as a control in a pregnancy study. The chain carries TRBV2 and TRBJ1-2, with 9 positions matching TRBD1. The DNA of the CDR3 is TGTGCCAGCAGTATTGGACAGGGGAAAAACTATGGCTACACCTTC. Protein sequence: CASSIGQGKNYGYTF.